This T cell receptor (beta chain) was sequenced in a study of T cell repertoires in cytomegalovirus infection. Whole-study results and caveats: What dominated the ex vivo response were HLA-C-restricted CMV-specific TCR beta clonotypes.

This CDR3 has 13 residues. Germline CDR1 and CDR2: SGHTA and FQGTGA. V lost 5 bases and J lost 3, with 8 bases in between. TCRdb independently ran MiXCR on the reads; one entry per CDR3 protein. The table includes around 900,000 distinct CDR3 sequences, 31% detected once. This clonotype appeared a few times. Its antigen remains unknown. The specimen was cultured CD8+ T cells from PBMCs, collected from culture after CMV antigen stimulation. The receptor was derived from a human donor in good health (CMV status not recorded). Some clones in this sample may be carry-over from other donors' samples. The genes are TRBV7-3 and TRBJ1-5; the D is unclear. CDR3 region: CASSPSFNQPQHF. The CDR3 DNA reads TGTGCCAGCAGCCCCTCTTTCAATCAGCCCCAGCATTTT.